The following is a T cell receptor beta chain sequence with its context. Its target is unknown. This sample was included in a study of vaccination and CD4 T cells after COVID-19. Germline V lookup: CDR1 DFQATT, CDR2 SNEGSKA (reference sequence). The CDR3 contains 14 residues. V lost 3 bases and J 5 bases, leaving 17 bases between the germline ends. Sequencing of cultured CD4+ T cell DNA used the Oncomine TCR Beta short-read assay. TCRdb used MiXCR to reprocess the PCR reads, holding one entry per CDR3 protein. The sample has more than 20,000 distinct CDR3 sequences, 42% seen once. Time point indicated: late sampling 161 to 241 days after vaccination in three convalescent patients. The treatment: roughly ten-day PBMC culture with coronavirus spike peptide pools or control peptides (ViraFEST assay).

The receptor was derived from a human donor who had recovered from COVID-19. The source was CD4+ T cells from blood, cultured in vitro, collected about 7 months after SARS-CoV-2 vaccination. The V call is TRBV20-1, the J call TRBJ2-7; D gene unclear. Here the CDR3 DNA reads TGCAGTGCTAGTTCGGTATCAACCTTGAACGAGCAGTACTTC. It encodes CSASSVSTLNEQYF.